This T cell receptor (beta chain) emerged from a study of tumor and adjacent non-tumor tissue in lung cancer. Study in general: Patients were aged about 30 to 76, 9 to 10 men and 5 women, stage I to III. Study-level points and caveats: Higher tumor TCR diversity was associated with shorter survival.

Ten or more counts support this clonotype. Its cognate antigen is unknown. Germline CDR1 and CDR2: MNHNS and SASEGT. V was clipped by 6 bases and J by 0 bases, with 12 bases between them. The CDR3 is 15 residues long. RNA was extracted from bulk tissue without any cell sorting. A modified ARM-PCR protocol with three rounds of nested PCR amplified TCRbeta. TCRdb independently ran MiXCR on the multiplex PCR reads; one entry per CDR3 protein. The data show approximately 71,000 distinct CDR3 sequences, with roughly 56% seen just once and 20% held by the top ten. The V call is TRBV6-1, the J call TRBJ1-5; possibly TRBD1 for D (6 bases). The sequenced sample was lung tumor tissue. The receptor's source is a man aged 50 to 60 with non-small cell lung cancer. In nucleotides, the CDR3 is TGTGCCAGCAGAGGGGGATCGTATAGCAATCAGCCCCAGCATTTT. Its protein is CASRGGSYSNQPQHF.